The rows below give T cell receptor beta chains drawn from one sample of a study of T cell changes during pregnancy in multiple sclerosis. The data were produced by immunoSEQ multiplex PCR, yet TCRdb's version contains in-frame clones alone and is incomplete. Of about 31,000 clones listed, about nine tenths were seen once; the top ten hold around 4.1%. The specimen was CD8+ T cells from peripheral blood mononuclear cells, collected in the second trimester of pregnancy. Every receptor here comes from a female donor with multiple sclerosis, enrolled in a pregnancy study. Each CDR3 is given with its conserved first and last residue. D genes are given only for firm matches. The listing skips clone size in some rows; elsewhere it reads once, few, many or a size class.

abundance: NA; j_gene: TRBJ1-1; d_gene: NA; v_gene: TRBV7-8; CDR3aa: CASSLATGSEAFF; CDR3nt: TGTGCCAGCAGCTTAGCTACGGGTTCTGAAGCTTTCTTT
abundance: NA; j_gene: TRBJ1-1; d_gene: TRBD1; v_gene: TRBV19; CDR3aa: CASSMTGASAEAFF; CDR3nt: TGTGCCAGTAGTATGACAGGGGCTTCGGCTGAAGCTTTCTTT
abundance: NA; j_gene: TRBJ2-1; d_gene: TRBD2; v_gene: TRBV14; CDR3aa: CASSQGPYGRVAYNEQFF; CDR3nt: TGTGCCAGCAGCCAAGGTCCGTACGGGAGGGTGGCCTACAATGAGCAGTTCTTC
abundance: NA; j_gene: TRBJ1-1; d_gene: TRBD1; v_gene: TRBV28; CDR3aa: CASSLYPGQGVEAFF; CDR3nt: TGTGCCAGCAGTTTATACCCCGGACAGGGGGTCGAAGCTTTCTTT
abundance: NA; j_gene: TRBJ2-3; d_gene: NA; v_gene: TRBV28; CDR3aa: CASSLFDSFLIDTQYF; CDR3nt: TGTGCCAGCAGTTTATTTGACAGTTTCCTAATTGATACGCAGTATTTT
abundance: NA; j_gene: TRBJ2-1; d_gene: NA; v_gene: TRBV21-1; CDR3aa: CASSKGTQLDNEQFF; CDR3nt: TGTGCCAGCAGCAAAGGGACTCAACTCGACAATGAGCAGTTCTTC
abundance: NA; j_gene: TRBJ2-3; d_gene: TRBD1; v_gene: TRBV6-1; CDR3aa: CASSEAGGTGPTDTQYF; CDR3nt: TGTGCCAGCAGTGAAGCAGGCGGGACAGGCCCCACAGATACGCAGTATTTT
abundance: NA; j_gene: TRBJ2-7; d_gene: NA; v_gene: TRBV5-1; CDR3aa: CASSSIPHVRGLVYEQYF; CDR3nt: TGCGCCAGCAGCTCTATCCCCCACGTGCGGGGATTAGTCTACGAGCAGTACTTC
abundance: NA; j_gene: TRBJ2-3; d_gene: TRBD2; v_gene: TRBV9; CDR3aa: CASSVGPSGSGTDTQYF; CDR3nt: TGTGCCAGCAGCGTCGGCCCTAGCGGTTCCGGCACAGATACGCAGTATTTT
abundance: NA; j_gene: TRBJ2-7; d_gene: NA; v_gene: TRBV13; CDR3aa: CASSPQDSYEQYF; CDR3nt: TGTGCCAGCAGCCCCCAGGACAGCTACGAGCAGTACTTC
abundance: NA; j_gene: TRBJ2-1; d_gene: NA; v_gene: TRBV2; CDR3aa: CASSEAVVAAYNEQFF; CDR3nt: TGTGCCAGCAGTGAAGCGGTGGTAGCGGCCTACAATGAGCAGTTCTTC
abundance: few; j_gene: TRBJ1-6; d_gene: NA; v_gene: TRBV29-1; CDR3aa: CSVDEGAGSPLHF; CDR3nt: TGCAGCGTTGACGAGGGAGCTGGTTCACCCCTCCACTTT
abundance: NA; j_gene: TRBJ2-3; d_gene: TRBD2; v_gene: TRBV30; CDR3aa: CAWSFSGSTDTQYF; CDR3nt: TGTGCCTGGAGTTTTAGCGGGAGCACAGATACGCAGTATTTT
abundance: once; j_gene: TRBJ2-7; d_gene: TRBD2; v_gene: TRBV9; CDR3aa: CASSVGLAGENYEQYF; CDR3nt: TGTGCCAGCAGCGTAGGACTAGCGGGAGAGAACTACGAGCAGTACTTC
abundance: NA; j_gene: TRBJ2-7; d_gene: TRBD2; v_gene: TRBV4-3; CDR3aa: CASSLGTSVYYEQYF; CDR3nt: TGCGCCAGCAGCCTAGGGACTAGCGTATACTACGAGCAGTACTTC
abundance: once; j_gene: TRBJ2-7; d_gene: TRBD1; v_gene: TRBV6-1; CDR3aa: CASSSGTGFNEQYF; CDR3nt: TGTGCCAGCAGTAGCGGGACAGGGTTTAACGAGCAGTACTTC
abundance: NA; j_gene: TRBJ2-7; d_gene: TRBD2; v_gene: TRBV19; CDR3aa: CASSISGTAYEQYF; CDR3nt: TGTGCCAGTAGTATAAGCGGGACGGCTTACGAGCAGTACTTC
abundance: NA; j_gene: TRBJ2-1; d_gene: TRBD2; v_gene: TRBV11-2; CDR3aa: CASRWTSGVYNEQFF; CDR3nt: TGTGCCAGCAGGTGGACTAGCGGAGTGTACAATGAGCAGTTCTTC
abundance: NA; j_gene: TRBJ1-1; d_gene: NA; v_gene: TRBV30; CDR3aa: CAWIGWLVGGASGNTEAFF; CDR3nt: TGTGCCTGGATAGGTTGGTTGGTTGGGGGCGCGAGTGGGAACACTGAAGCTTTCTTT
abundance: NA; j_gene: TRBJ2-7; d_gene: TRBD1; v_gene: TRBV29-1; CDR3aa: CSVEAPGGYEQYF; CDR3nt: TGCAGCGTTGAAGCACCAGGGGGCTACGAGCAGTACTTC
abundance: NA; j_gene: TRBJ2-1; d_gene: NA; v_gene: TRBV29-1; CDR3aa: CSVEPGPNSGNEQFF; CDR3nt: TGCAGCGTTGAACCCGGACCCAACTCGGGGAATGAGCAGTTCTTC
abundance: NA; j_gene: TRBJ2-7; d_gene: NA; v_gene: TRBV27; CDR3aa: CASSLLAGRGIYEQYF; CDR3nt: TGTGCCAGCAGTTTGTTGGCGGGAAGGGGAATCTACGAGCAGTACTTC
abundance: NA; j_gene: TRBJ2-7; d_gene: NA; v_gene: TRBV6-1; CDR3aa: CASSATGPTYEQYF; CDR3nt: TGTGCCAGCAGTGCGACAGGCCCGACCTACGAGCAGTACTTC
abundance: NA; j_gene: TRBJ1-2; d_gene: TRBD1; v_gene: TRBV4-3; CDR3aa: CASSQDLDRVLGYGYTF; CDR3nt: TGCGCCAGCAGCCAAGACCTCGACAGGGTTCTGGGTTATGGCTACACCTTC
abundance: NA; j_gene: TRBJ1-6; d_gene: NA; v_gene: TRBV27; CDR3aa: CASSFGPGAGSPLHF; CDR3nt: TGTGCCAGCAGTTTCGGCCCGGGTGCTGGTTCACCCCTCCACTTT
abundance: NA; j_gene: TRBJ2-5; d_gene: TRBD2; v_gene: TRBV23-1; CDR3aa: CASSQTRLAGGSLQTQYF; CDR3nt: TGCGCCAGCAGTCAAACGAGACTAGCGGGAGGTTCTTTGCAGACCCAGTACTTC
abundance: NA; j_gene: TRBJ2-7; d_gene: NA; v_gene: TRBV28; CDR3aa: CASSLWAGWAYEQYF; CDR3nt: TGTGCCAGCAGTTTATGGGCAGGGTGGGCCTACGAGCAGTACTTC
abundance: NA; j_gene: TRBJ1-1; d_gene: NA; v_gene: TRBV19; CDR3aa: CASRYSLGTEAFF; CDR3nt: TGTGCCAGTAGATACAGCTTGGGCACTGAAGCTTTCTTT
abundance: NA; j_gene: TRBJ1-2; d_gene: TRBD1; v_gene: TRBV28; CDR3aa: CASSPWTGTAYGYTF; CDR3nt: TGTGCCAGCAGTCCCTGGACAGGGACGGCCTATGGCTACACCTTC
abundance: NA; j_gene: TRBJ2-7; d_gene: TRBD1; v_gene: TRBV2; CDR3aa: CASSANPGGVGYEQYF; CDR3nt: TGTGCCAGCAGTGCAAATCCAGGGGGCGTTGGCTACGAGCAGTACTTC
abundance: NA; j_gene: TRBJ2-3; d_gene: TRBD2; v_gene: TRBV4-2; CDR3aa: CASSQDGLAGATADTQYF; CDR3nt: TGTGCCAGCAGCCAAGACGGACTAGCGGGAGCTACCGCAGATACGCAGTATTTT
abundance: NA; j_gene: TRBJ2-1; d_gene: TRBD2; v_gene: TRBV19; CDR3aa: CASSISLAGNEQFF; CDR3nt: TGTGCCAGTAGTATCAGTCTAGCGGGCAATGAGCAGTTCTTC
abundance: NA; j_gene: TRBJ2-7; d_gene: NA; v_gene: TRBV19; CDR3aa: CASSIKASATYEQYF; CDR3nt: TGTGCCAGTAGTATAAAGGCTAGCGCGACCTACGAGCAGTACTTC
abundance: NA; j_gene: TRBJ2-2; d_gene: NA; v_gene: TRBV30; CDR3aa: CAWSQGTNTGELFF; CDR3nt: TGTGCCTGGAGCCAGGGAACGAACACCGGGGAGCTGTTTTTT
abundance: NA; j_gene: TRBJ2-7; d_gene: NA; v_gene: TRBV2; CDR3aa: CAWGPPYEQYF; CDR3nt: TGTGCGTGGGGGCCTCCCTACGAGCAGTACTTC
abundance: NA; j_gene: TRBJ1-1; d_gene: TRBD1; v_gene: TRBV9; CDR3aa: CASSPGQGVGFGAFF; CDR3nt: TGTGCCAGCAGCCCAGGACAGGGGGTTGGTTTTGGTGCTTTCTTT
abundance: NA; j_gene: TRBJ2-1; d_gene: NA; v_gene: TRBV15; CDR3aa: CATGSAKRSYNEQFF; CDR3nt: TGTGCCACCGGTAGTGCTAAGAGGTCCTACAATGAGCAGTTCTTC
abundance: NA; j_gene: TRBJ2-3; d_gene: TRBD2; v_gene: TRBV27; CDR3aa: CASRLAGTDTQYF; CDR3nt: TGTGCCAGCAGACTAGCGGGTACCGATACGCAGTATTTT
abundance: NA; j_gene: TRBJ2-1; d_gene: TRBD2; v_gene: TRBV5-4; CDR3aa: CASSPPSGRYNEQFF; CDR3nt: TGTGCCAGCAGCCCACCTAGCGGGAGGTACAATGAGCAGTTCTTC
abundance: NA; j_gene: TRBJ2-3; d_gene: TRBD2; v_gene: TRBV13; CDR3aa: CASSSEASGDTDTQYF; CDR3nt: TGTGCCAGCAGCTCCGAGGCTAGCGGAGACACAGATACGCAGTATTTT
abundance: few; j_gene: TRBJ1-2; d_gene: NA; v_gene: TRBV4-1; CDR3aa: CASSPGLNYGYTF; CDR3nt: TGCGCCAGCAGCCCGGGACTTAACTATGGCTACACCTTC
abundance: NA; j_gene: TRBJ2-3; d_gene: NA; v_gene: TRBV11-3; CDR3aa: CASSLRDSSTDTQYF; CDR3nt: TGTGCCAGCAGCTTACGTGACTCGAGCACAGATACGCAGTATTTT
abundance: NA; j_gene: TRBJ2-5; d_gene: TRBD2; v_gene: TRBV4-2; CDR3aa: CASSRPTSGMRETQYF; CDR3nt: TGTGCCAGCAGCCGGCCGACTAGCGGGATGAGGGAGACCCAGTACTTC
abundance: NA; j_gene: TRBJ2-7; d_gene: NA; v_gene: TRBV27; CDR3aa: CASRPAGAPYEQYF; CDR3nt: TGTGCCAGCAGGCCGGCGGGGGCCCCCTACGAGCAGTACTTC
abundance: once; j_gene: TRBJ2-3; d_gene: TRBD1; v_gene: TRBV7-9; CDR3aa: CASSFGNRGAEADTQYF; CDR3nt: TGTGCCAGCAGCTTCGGTAACAGGGGAGCGGAAGCAGATACGCAGTATTTT
abundance: once; j_gene: TRBJ2-7; d_gene: TRBD1; v_gene: TRBV4-1; CDR3aa: CASSQTGVYEQYF; CDR3nt: TGCGCCAGCAGCCAGACAGGGGTCTACGAGCAGTACTTC
abundance: NA; j_gene: TRBJ1-1; d_gene: TRBD1; v_gene: TRBV25-1; CDR3aa: CASSPGGEAFF; CDR3nt: TGTGCCAGCAGTCCAGGGGGCGAAGCTTTCTTT
abundance: NA; j_gene: TRBJ2-1; d_gene: TRBD1; v_gene: TRBV29-1; CDR3aa: CSVEASGTGINNEQFF; CDR3nt: TGCAGCGTTGAAGCTTCCGGGACAGGGATCAACAATGAGCAGTTCTTC
abundance: NA; j_gene: TRBJ2-7; d_gene: TRBD2; v_gene: TRBV9; CDR3aa: CASSVGLAGEGTYEQYF; CDR3nt: TGTGCCAGCAGCGTTGGACTAGCGGGAGAAGGGACCTACGAGCAGTACTTC
abundance: NA; j_gene: TRBJ1-1; d_gene: NA; v_gene: TRBV25-1; CDR3aa: CASATGAEAFF; CDR3nt: TGTGCCAGCGCTACGGGGGCTGAAGCTTTCTTT
abundance: medium-sized; j_gene: TRBJ2-1; d_gene: TRBD2; v_gene: TRBV6-4; CDR3aa: CASSDSAGSYNEQFF; CDR3nt: TGTGCCAGCAGTGACTCAGCGGGATCCTACAATGAGCAGTTCTTC
abundance: NA; j_gene: TRBJ2-2; d_gene: NA; v_gene: TRBV5-1; CDR3aa: CASSFRNTGELFF; CDR3nt: TGCGCCAGCAGCTTTAGGAACACCGGGGAGCTGTTTTTT
abundance: NA; j_gene: TRBJ2-1; d_gene: TRBD2; v_gene: TRBV7-9; CDR3aa: CASSLAAGGPYNEQFF; CDR3nt: TGTGCCAGCAGCTTAGCAGCGGGAGGACCCTACAATGAGCAGTTCTTC
abundance: NA; j_gene: TRBJ1-2; d_gene: TRBD1; v_gene: TRBV11-2; CDR3aa: CASSPNRGSSNYGYTF; CDR3nt: TGTGCCAGCAGCCCTAACAGGGGGAGTTCTAACTATGGCTACACCTTC
abundance: NA; j_gene: TRBJ2-5; d_gene: TRBD2; v_gene: TRBV19; CDR3aa: CASSPHSGGLAGWGDARQETQYF; CDR3nt: TGTGCCAGTAGTCCCCATAGTGGGGGACTAGCGGGATGGGGCGACGCCCGTCAAGAGACCCAGTACTTC
abundance: NA; j_gene: TRBJ1-4; d_gene: TRBD1; v_gene: TRBV28; CDR3aa: CASSRQGPDEKLFF; CDR3nt: TGTGCCAGCAGTCGACAGGGACCGGATGAAAAACTGTTTTTT
abundance: once; j_gene: TRBJ2-7; d_gene: TRBD2; v_gene: TRBV19; CDR3aa: CASTQRLAGGNRYEQYF; CDR3nt: TGTGCCAGCACCCAACGACTAGCGGGAGGTAATCGGTACGAGCAGTACTTC
abundance: NA; j_gene: TRBJ1-2; d_gene: TRBD1; v_gene: TRBV4-1; CDR3aa: CASSQETGNYGYTF; CDR3nt: TGCGCCAGCAGCCAAGAGACAGGGAACTATGGCTACACCTTC
abundance: NA; j_gene: TRBJ2-1; d_gene: NA; v_gene: TRBV19; CDR3aa: CASSFPLYNEQFF; CDR3nt: TGTGCCAGTTCCTTTCCCCTGTACAATGAGCAGTTCTTC